The clone carrying this T cell receptor beta chain has ten or more counts. What it binds is unknown. This entry comes from a study of CD8 T cells in ankylosing spondylitis. Study results and limitations: Disease-associated clones were reportedly significantly overrepresented in matched ankylosing spondylitis synovial fluid. A motif in TCR beta, a set of 8 or 9 highly homologous variants, appeared characteristic of ankylosing spondylitis blood.

This CDR3 has 13 amino acids. The ends were cut back, 4 bases at V and 0 bases at J, with 9 bases in the middle. Germline CDR1 DFQATT, CDR2 SNEGSKA (reference sequence). From the 5' RACE reads, TCRdb called clonotypes with MiXCR, one entry per CDR3 protein. This table has around 490,000 distinct CDR3 sequences, 5.3% appearing once. This chain connects TRBV20-1 to TRBJ1-2; D may be TRBD1 (5 bases). The sequenced material came from blood, either unsorted or a sorted T cell fraction (not recorded which). The sequence came from a male donor with ankylosing spondylitis. The CDR3 coding sequence is TGCAGTGCTACGGACAAAGCTAACTATGGCTACACCTTC. Amino acid sequence: CSATDKANYGYTF.